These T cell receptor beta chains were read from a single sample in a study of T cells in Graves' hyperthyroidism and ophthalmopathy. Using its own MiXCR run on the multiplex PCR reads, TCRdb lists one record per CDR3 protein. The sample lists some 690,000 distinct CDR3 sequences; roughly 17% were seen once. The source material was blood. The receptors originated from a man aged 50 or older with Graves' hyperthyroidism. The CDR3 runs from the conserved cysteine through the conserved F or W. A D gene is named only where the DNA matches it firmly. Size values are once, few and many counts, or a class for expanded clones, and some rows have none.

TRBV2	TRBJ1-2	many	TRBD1	TGTGCCAGCAGTAAAGGACAGGGTGCTTGGGGCTACACCTTC	CASSKGQGAWGYTF
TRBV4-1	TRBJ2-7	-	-	TGCGCCAGCAGCCAACATACTGTCCCTGGGGAGCAGTACTTC	CASSQHTVPGEQYF
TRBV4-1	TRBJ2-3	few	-	TGCGCCAGCAGCCGACAAGCGTACACCACAGATACGCAGTATTTT	CASSRQAYTTDTQYF
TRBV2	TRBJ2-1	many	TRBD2	TGTGCCAGCAGTGAATCTTCTAGCGGGAGGACCGAGCAGTTCTTC	CASSESSSGRTEQFF
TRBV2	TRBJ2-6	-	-	TGTGCCAGCAGTGTGGACAACGTCCTGACTTTC	CASSVDNVLTF
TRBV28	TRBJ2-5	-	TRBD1	TGTGGAGCTCCGGGACAGGGGCTTAGAGGGCCCATGGGGGGGGTTAAGACCCAGTACTTC	CGAPGQGLRGPMGGVKTQYF
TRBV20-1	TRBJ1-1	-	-	TGCAGTGCTAGAGATTGGTCGAGGGGGAGTCGGTCTGAAGCTTTCTTT	CSARDWSRGSRSEAFF
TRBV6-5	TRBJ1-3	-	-	TGTGCCAGCAGTTACTCTTTTGATCGGGACACCATATATTTT	CASSYSFDRDTIYF
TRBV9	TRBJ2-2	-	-	TGTGCCAGCAGCGTAGTCGCGGGGAGCGGGGAGCTGTTTTTT	CASSVVAGSGELFF
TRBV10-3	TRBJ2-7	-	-	TGTGCCATCGAGTCCGGGATTACCGACGAGCAGTACTTC	CAIESGITDEQYF
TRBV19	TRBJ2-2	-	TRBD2	TGTGCCAGTAGGAGTAGCGGGCACACCGGGGAGCTGTTTTTT	CASRSSGHTGELFF
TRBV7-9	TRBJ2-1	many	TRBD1	TGTGCCAGCAGCCAGGACAGGGGCCCTTACAATGAGCAGTTCTTC	CASSQDRGPYNEQFF
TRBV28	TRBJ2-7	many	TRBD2	TGTGCCAGCAGTTTTGTGCGGGGAGGGATCTACGAGCAGTACTTC	CASSFVRGGIYEQYF
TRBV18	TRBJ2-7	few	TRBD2	TGTGCCAGCTCACCACCGGGGGGACTAGCGGGAGCCTACGAGCAGTACTTC	CASSPPGGLAGAYEQYF
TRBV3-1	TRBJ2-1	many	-	TGTGCCAGCAGCCAAGGCGGGCGTTTGAATGAGCAGTTCTTC	CASSQGGRLNEQFF
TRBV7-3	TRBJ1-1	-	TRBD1	TGTGCCAGCAGCGCCCAGACAGGGGCTAACACTGAAGCTTTCTTT	CASSAQTGANTEAFF
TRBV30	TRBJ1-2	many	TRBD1	TGTGCCTGGAGCTCCTGGACAGGTCGTTTCTATGGCTACACCTTC	CAWSSWTGRFYGYTF
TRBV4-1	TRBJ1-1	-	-	TGCGCCAGCAGCCCGGATCAGGGGAGCACTGAAGCTTTCTTT	CASSPDQGSTEAFF
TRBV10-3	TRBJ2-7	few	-	TGTGCCATCAGTGAGAGGGACTACGAGCAGTACTTC	CAISERDYEQYF
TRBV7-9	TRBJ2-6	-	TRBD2	TGTGCCAGCAGCCCGGCGGGGGCTGGGGCCAACGTCCTGACTTTC	CASSPAGAGANVLTF
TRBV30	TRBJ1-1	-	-	TGTGCCTGGAGTGTACGACGGGGACCTGAAGCTTTCTTT	CAWSVRRGPEAFF
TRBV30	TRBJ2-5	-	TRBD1	TGTGCCTGTTATCCCCCCGGGACAGTCCTGAAAGAGACCCAGTACTTC	CACYPPGTVLKETQYF
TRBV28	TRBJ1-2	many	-	TGTGCCAGCAGTTTTGATAGGGTACGGGGCTACACCTTC	CASSFDRVRGYTF
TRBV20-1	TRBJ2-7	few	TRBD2	TGCAGTCCCTTAGAGCGGGAGTTCTCCTACGAGCAGTACTTC	CSPLEREFSYEQYF
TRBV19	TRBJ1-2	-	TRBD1	TGTGCCAGTAGTACCCTATTCACAGGGGATGCGGACTATGGCTACACCTTC	CASSTLFTGDADYGYTF
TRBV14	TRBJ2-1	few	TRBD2	TGTGCCAGCAGCCCTCCGGGACTAGTCATTCAAAGCAATGAGCAGTTCTTC	CASSPPGLVIQSNEQFF
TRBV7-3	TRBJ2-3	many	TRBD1	TGTGCCAGCAGCTTAGAGGGGGCGCTCCCAGATACGCAGTATTTT	CASSLEGALPDTQYF
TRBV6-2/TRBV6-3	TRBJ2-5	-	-	TGTGCCAGCAGTTCCAAGTACTTC	CASSSKYF
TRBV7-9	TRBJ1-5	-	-	TGTGCCAGCAGCACCTTGACCGGCAATCAGCCCCAGCATTTT	CASSTLTGNQPQHF
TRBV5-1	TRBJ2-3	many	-	TGCGCCAGCAGCTTCACGGAGTACACAGATACGCAGTATTTT	CASSFTEYTDTQYF
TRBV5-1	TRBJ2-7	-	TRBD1	TGCGCCAGCAGCTTGACCGGGACAGGGAAGGTTCTTGGCGAGCAGTACTTC	CASSLTGTGKVLGEQYF
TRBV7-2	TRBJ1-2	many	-	TGTGCCAGCAGCCCAGGGATACGGGGGGCTCGGGACTATGGCTACACCTTC	CASSPGIRGARDYGYTF
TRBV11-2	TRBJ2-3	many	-	TGTGCCAGCAGCGCGACCTACGGAGGGGGGCTTACGGGCACAGATACGCAGTATTTT	CASSATYGGGLTGTDTQYF
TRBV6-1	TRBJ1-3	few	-	TGTGCCAGCAGTGAGAAGTCAAGAAGGGCCAGCTCTGGAAACACCATATATTTT	CASSEKSRRASSGNTIYF
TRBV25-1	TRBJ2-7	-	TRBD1	TGTGCCAGCAGGGGGACAGGGGGACACTACGAGCAGTACTTC	CASRGTGGHYEQYF
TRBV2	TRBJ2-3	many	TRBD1	TGTGCCAGCAGTGGTTTTCGGGGACAGGACACAGATACGCAGTATTTT	CASSGFRGQDTDTQYF
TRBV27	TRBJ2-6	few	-	TGTGCCAGCAGTATACAGCCTCTGGGGGCCAACGTCCTGACTTTC	CASSIQPLGANVLTF
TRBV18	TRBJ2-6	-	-	TGTGCCAGCTCACTTAGGGAATCTGGGGCCAACGTCCTGACTTTC	CASSLRESGANVLTF
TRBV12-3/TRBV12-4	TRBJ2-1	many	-	TGTGCCAGCAGTTTAGCGTCCGGGCCGGAGCAGTTCTTC	CASSLASGPEQFF
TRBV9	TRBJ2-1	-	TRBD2	TGTGCCAGCAGCGGTAGCGGGACGGACTACAATGAGCAGTTCTTC	CASSGSGTDYNEQFF
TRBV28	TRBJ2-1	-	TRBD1	TGTGCCAGCATCCTTCGTCCGGGACAGGATGAGCAGTTCTTC	CASILRPGQDEQFF
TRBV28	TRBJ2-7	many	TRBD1	TGTGCCAGCAGTGGGGGGGGGACAGGGCCCTACGAGCAGTACTTC	CASSGGGTGPYEQYF